Detailed here is one TCR beta chain. Its antigen remains unknown. TCRdb re-called the 5' RACE reads and shows each CDR3 protein once, DNA omitted. Here the sample table reports roughly 150,000 distinct CDR3 sequences. This sample stems from a study of T cells expressing NK-cell markers. Overall study context: Of eight sequenced donors, seven were HCMV-seropositive and one HCMV-seronegative.

CDR1 is SNHLY and CDR2 is FYNNEI in the germline V gene. CDR3 length: 13 amino acids. General study points: These same clonotypes (in a few donors) also led the CD3+CD56-NKG2C+ fraction.

Sequences were obtained from blood T cells: a sorted CD56 or NKG2C T cell subset, CD4+ or CD8+ T cells, or bulk PBMC T cells (not recorded which). The chain links TRBV2 to TRBJ1-3; the TCRdb call, TRBD1, lacks DNA for checking. This receptor was taken from a woman between 18 and 75 years old in good health. The CDR3: CASSRQGDDTIYF.